Detailed here is one T cell receptor (beta chain). Its antigen is unidentified. This entry is derived from a study of cytomegalovirus exposure and HLA in healthy donors. The PCR made use of 60 Vbeta and 13 Jbeta primers. Repertoires were generated with immunoSEQ multiplex PCR, while TCRdb's copy carries only in-frame clones and drops some. The data contain about 82,000 clones, around 85% of them singletons. The CDR3 is 14 residues long. CDR1 is SGHRS and CDR2 is YFSETQ in the germline V gene. Trimming removed 2 bases from V and 3 bases from J; junction bases left unmatched: 5. Study-level points and caveats: There were reportedly fewer N-insertions in an Asian-associated ancestry cluster than the roughly 610-donor mean, in a later analysis.

This clonotype was sampled from a human donor in good health. The V and J genes are TRBV5-1 and TRBJ2-7; 7 nucleotides align to TRBD1. Source material: PBMCs. The CDR3 loop reads CASSLGGQFYEQYF. CDR3 nucleotides: TGCGCCAGCAGCTTAGGGGGACAGTTCTACGAGCAGTACTTC.